This is a list of T cell receptor beta chains from one sample in a study of cytomegalovirus exposure and HLA in healthy donors. Only in-frame clones appear in the TCRdb table, and some are missing; sequencing was by immunoSEQ multiplex PCR. The data show 95,000 to 150,000 clones, about 10% seen once. Input material: PBMCs. The receptors stem from a woman younger than 35 in good health and CMV-seropositive. Each CDR3 is given with its conserved first and last residue. The order of the fields is V gene, J gene, D gene, clone size, CDR3 protein, CDR3 DNA. D genes are given only for firm matches. Only some rows state a clone size, as once, few, many or a class for expanded clones.

TRBV28	TRBJ1-5	NA	NA	CASSLPGGAGNQPQHF	TGTGCCAGCAGCCTTCCGGGGGGCGCCGGCAATCAGCCCCAGCATTTT
TRBV27	TRBJ1-4	NA	NA	CASSLTGVGKLFF	TGTGCCAGCAGTTTAACCGGGGTCGGGAAACTGTTTTTT
TRBV5-1	TRBJ2-1	NA	NA	CASSSNRADSYNEQFF	TGCGCCAGCAGCTCGAACAGGGCAGACTCCTACAATGAGCAGTTCTTC
TRBV18	TRBJ1-1	NA	NA	CASSPRDSSNTEAFF	TGTGCCAGCTCACCAAGGGACTCCTCGAACACTGAAGCTTTCTTT
TRBV2	TRBJ1-1	TRBD1	NA	CATYSGTGGAGAFF	TGTGCCACCTACTCCGGGACAGGGGGCGCGGGGGCTTTCTTT
TRBV27	TRBJ1-1	TRBD1	NA	CASRTGGTVNTEAFF	TGTGCCAGCAGAACAGGGGGCACGGTCAACACTGAAGCTTTCTTT
TRBV29-1	TRBJ2-4	NA	NA	CSGTDAKNIQYF	TGCAGCGGGACAGATGCCAAAAACATTCAGTACTTC
TRBV5-1	TRBJ1-1	NA	few	CASSSTGKEAFF	TGCGCCAGCAGCTCTACAGGGAAAGAAGCTTTCTTT
TRBV28	TRBJ1-5	NA	NA	CASSLLGRNGMPQHF	TGTGCCAGCAGTTTATTGGGCAGGAACGGGATGCCCCAGCATTTT
TRBV4-2	TRBJ1-1	TRBD1	NA	CASSHVPGQGAGTEAFF	TGTGCCAGCAGCCATGTCCCGGGACAGGGGGCTGGGACTGAAGCTTTCTTT
TRBV18	TRBJ2-5	NA	few	CASSPPQQGDWLEETQYF	TGTGCCAGCTCACCACCGCAGCAGGGGGACTGGCTGGAAGAGACCCAGTACTTC
TRBV2	TRBJ2-2	TRBD2	few	CASSSGSTGELFF	TGTGCCAGCAGTAGCGGGAGCACCGGGGAGCTGTTTTTT
TRBV5-1	TRBJ2-5	NA	few	CASSLIPEETQYF	TGCGCCAGCAGCTTGATCCCCGAAGAGACCCAGTACTTC
TRBV4-1	TRBJ1-5	NA	NA	CASSQQGGTDQPQHF	TGCGCCAGCAGCCAGCAAGGGGGAACCGATCAGCCCCAGCATTTT
TRBV7-9	TRBJ1-2	TRBD1	NA	CASSLKDGTGTYGYTF	TGTGCCAGCAGCCTAAAAGACGGGACAGGGACCTATGGCTACACCTTC
TRBV27	TRBJ2-7	NA	few	CASSLSRGPYEQYF	TGTGCCAGCAGTCTGTCCAGGGGCCCCTACGAGCAGTACTTC
TRBV27	TRBJ2-5	TRBD2	NA	CASGYGTTSGETQYF	TGTGCCAGCGGCTACGGGACTACCTCGGGGGAGACCCAGTACTTC
TRBV28	TRBJ2-7	NA	NA	CASSWVNWSSYEQHF	TGTGCCAGCAGTTGGGTTAACTGGAGCTCCTACGAGCAGCACTTC
TRBV13	TRBJ2-2	NA	few	CASSFPNRDTGELFF	TGTGCCAGCAGCTTCCCCAACAGGGACACCGGGGAGCTGTTTTTT
TRBV30	TRBJ1-1	NA	NA	CAWSGQMNTEAFF	TGTGCCTGGAGTGGACAAATGAACACTGAAGCTTTCTTT
TRBV5-1	TRBJ1-2	NA	many	CASSWEGRNSGGYTF	TGCGCCAGCAGCTGGGAGGGGAGGAATTCTGGTGGCTACACCTTC
TRBV5-1	TRBJ2-3	NA	NA	CASSLGRSTDTQYF	TGCGCCAGCAGCTTGGGCAGGAGCACAGATACGCAGTATTTT
TRBV2	TRBJ2-7	NA	few	CASSDYQPNPYEQYF	TGTGCCAGCAGTGACTATCAACCAAACCCCTACGAGCAGTACTTC
TRBV7-7	TRBJ2-7	NA	few	CASSLDGGLGEQYF	TGTGCTAGCAGCTTAGATGGGGGCTTAGGGGAGCAGTACTTC
TRBV19	TRBJ2-5	NA	NA	CANRLWGQETQYF	TGTGCGAACAGGTTGTGGGGACAAGAGACCCAGTACTTC
TRBV18	TRBJ2-7	TRBD1	few	CASSPDLRDSLTIITYEQYF	TGTGCCAGCTCACCAGATCTCCGGGACAGCCTCACCATAATTACCTACGAGCAGTACTTC
TRBV5-1	TRBJ2-7	TRBD2	NA	CASSSGLADPYEQYF	TGCGCCAGCAGCTCCGGACTAGCGGATCCCTACGAGCAGTACTTC
TRBV28	TRBJ1-5	TRBD1	NA	CASSRQGVQPQHF	TGTGCCAGCAGTCGACAGGGGGTACAGCCCCAGCATTTT
TRBV7-3	TRBJ2-1	NA	few	CASSLGGDYNEQFF	TGTGCCAGCAGCTTAGGCGGAGACTACAATGAGCAGTTCTTC
TRBV27	TRBJ1-4	NA	NA	CASSPLDSYNEKLFF	TGTGCCAGCAGTCCCCTGGACAGTTATAATGAAAAACTGTTTTTT
TRBV11-2	TRBJ2-2	NA	few	CASSLYGLDTGELFF	TGTGCCAGCAGCTTATATGGGCTTGACACCGGGGAGCTGTTTTTT
TRBV5-4	TRBJ2-3	NA	NA	CASSLEGDTQYF	TGTGCCAGCAGCCTAGAAGGAGATACGCAGTATTTT
TRBV19	TRBJ2-7	NA	NA	CASSIDRVRGLYEQYF	TGTGCCAGTAGTATAGATCGGGTTAGGGGATTATACGAGCAGTACTTC
TRBV7-8	TRBJ2-7	TRBD1	NA	CASSLALGRQGAYEQYF	TGTGCCAGCAGCTTAGCGCTGGGCCGACAGGGCGCCTACGAGCAGTACTTC
TRBV6-5	TRBJ1-2	TRBD1	NA	CASSAGTGRYGYTF	TGTGCCAGCAGTGCCGGGACAGGGCGCTATGGCTACACCTTC
TRBV28	TRBJ1-1	TRBD1	few	CASTPGTGVLLNTEAFF	TGTGCCAGCACCCCCGGGACAGGGGTATTATTGAACACTGAAGCTTTCTTT
TRBV29-1	TRBJ1-2	NA	few	CSVEAGVNYGYTF	TGCAGCGTTGAAGCGGGGGTTAACTATGGCTACACCTTC
TRBV14	TRBJ1-2	NA	once	CASSQDRRGYGYTF	TGTGCCAGCAGCCAAGACCGGAGGGGTTATGGCTACACCTTC
TRBV6-1	TRBJ1-2	NA	NA	CAITGGFHGYTF	TGTGCCATCACCGGGGGTTTTCATGGCTACACCTTC
TRBV7-9	TRBJ2-7	TRBD1	few	CASQPGQGFYEQYF	TGTGCCAGCCAACCGGGACAGGGGTTCTACGAGCAGTACTTC
TRBV5-1	TRBJ2-1	TRBD2	few	CATGGTEQFF	TGCGCCACCGGGGGGACTGAGCAGTTCTTC
TRBV6-6	TRBJ1-1	NA	few	CASYLGEGWNTEAFF	TGTGCCAGCTACCTCGGGGAGGGTTGGAACACTGAAGCTTTCTTT
TRBV6-5	TRBJ1-4	NA	few	CASSPRRPGGEKLFF	TGTGCCAGCAGCCCCCGTAGGCCGGGAGGGGAAAAACTGTTTTTT
TRBV6-6	TRBJ2-3	TRBD2	NA	CASSYSEGGMDTQYF	TGTGCCAGCAGTTACTCTGAGGGAGGGATGGATACGCAGTATTTT
TRBV5-4	TRBJ1-5	NA	NA	CASSLAGGGGNQPQHF	TGTGCCAGCAGCTTGGCCGGGGGGGGAGGCAATCAGCCCCAGCATTTT